Each of the 13 T cell receptor beta chains below was sequenced from the same sample in a study of liver allograft versus peripheral blood T cells. Study summary: Hepatic allograft T cell receptor repertoires were evaluated relative to those present in recipients' peripheral blood.

TCRdb re-analysed the reads in MiXCR, keeping a single row per CDR3 protein. The sample gives 13,000 or so distinct CDR3 sequences, about 18% of which show up once; approximately 2% is in the top ten. All receptors derive from a human patient who had a liver transplant. Some T cells may have come from the graft donor.

This clonotype was counted between two and nine times. The rearrangement links TRBV12-3 or TRBV12-4 to TRBJ1-4; D is uncertain. This CDR3 region has 14 residues. V lost 0 bases and J 12 bases, leaving 14 bases between the germline ends. Here the CDR3 DNA reads TGTGCCAGCAGTTTAGCGTTCCGGTCGAACGAACTGTTTTTT. Its translation: CASSLAFRSNELFF.

By share, this clonotype ranks as medium-sized (0.01 to 0.1%). As DNA, the CDR3 is TGTGCCAGCTCACCGACCGGGACAGCCAACTCTGGAAACACCATATATTTT. Amino acids: CASSPTGTANSGNTIYF. The chain carries TRBV18 and TRBJ1-3, with 7 positions matching TRBD1. The junction had 8 bases not matched to a gene; V was cut back by 3 bases and J by 0 bases. Germline-derived CDR1 and CDR2 are KGHSH and LQKENI. The CDR3 has 17 residues. Full variable domain (missing parts from reference TRBV18 and TRBJ1-3): NAGVMQNPRHLVRRRGQEARLRCSPMKGHSHVYWYRQLPEEGLKFMVYLQKENIIDESGMPKERFSAEFPKEGPSILRIQQVVRGDSAAYFCASSPTGTANSGNTIYFGEGSWLTVV.

The chain recombines TRBV20-1 with TRBJ2-6; D not resolved. The CDR3 totals 15 residues. V lost 4 bases and J 2 bases, leaving 12 bases between the germline ends. Germline V gives CDR1 DFQATT, CDR2 SNEGSKA (reference sequence). The CDR3 nucleotides are TGCAGTGCTAAGGACGGCGCGGCTGGGGCCAACGTCCTGACTTTC. It is translated as CSAKDGAAGANVLTF.

This clonotype appeared a few times. V is TRBV27 and J is TRBJ2-5; a possible D gene is TRBD2 (5 bases). Trimming took 5 bases from V and 4 from J, leaving 11 bases between them. This CDR3 spans 13 amino acids. The germline gives CDR1 MNHEY, CDR2 SMNVEV (reference sequence). The CDR3, as DNA: TGTGCCAGCAGTAGGGAGCCCTCAGAGACCCAGTACTTC. Translated: CASSREPSETQYF.

CDR3 amino acids: CASSQGFGSEDYGYTF. CDR3 nucleotides: TGTGCCAGCAGCCAAGGTTTTGGCAGTGAGGACTATGGCTACACCTTC. The gene calls are TRBV3-1 and TRBJ1-2; D call uncertain. CDR3 length: 16 amino acids. Germline assignment: CDR1 LGHDT and CDR2 YNNKEL (reference sequence). V was shortened by 1 base and J by 3 bases, with 15 bases between the two germline ends.

This clonotype came up many times. The chain carries TRBV18 and TRBJ2-7; 12 nucleotides line up with TRBD2. CDR1 and CDR2 from the germline V gene are KGHSH and LQKENI. The CDR3 runs 15 residues. Losses at the gene ends were 6 bases for V and 2 bases for J; bases not matched to a gene: 5. This CDR3 reads CASSPGLAGTYEQYF. CDR3 DNA: TGTGCCAGCTCCCCTGGACTAGCGGGAACCTACGAGCAGTACTTC.

This clonotype is medium-sized in the sample. The chain recombines TRBV6-5 with TRBJ1-3; D is unclear. The CDR3 contains 16 residues. V gave up 4 bases and J gave up 0 bases, with 13 bases separating them. Germline V lookup: CDR1 MNHEY, CDR2 SVGAGI. The CDR3: CASSSFSPYSGNTIYF. In DNA form, the CDR3 reads TGTGCCAGCAGTTCCTTTAGTCCGTACTCTGGAAACACCATATATTTT.

This clonotype is medium-sized (0.01 to 0.1%). The chain links TRBV6-5 to TRBJ1-1, with 9 positions matching TRBD1. The CDR3 runs 14 residues. With V trimmed by 5 bases and J by 4 bases, 5 bases remained unmatched. Germline-derived CDR1 and CDR2 are MNHEY and SVGAGI. CDR3 loop: CASSDGTGSTEAFF. The CDR3 coding sequence is TGTGCCAGCAGTGACGGGACAGGGAGCACTGAAGCTTTCTTT.

By proportion, this clonotype is medium-sized. This chain joins TRBV29-1 and TRBJ1-1; D unresolved. With 4 bases removed from V and 3 bases from J, the gap between germline ends came to 9 bases. CDR3 size: 12 residues. Germline V gene lookup returns CDR1 SQVTM and CDR2 ANQGSEA. CDR3 loop: CSVGRGYTEAFF. Written as DNA, the CDR3 is TGCAGCGTTGGACGGGGATACACTGAAGCTTTCTTT.

This clonotype is deemed medium-sized (0.01 to 0.1%). The gene calls are TRBV7-2 and TRBJ2-5, with D unresolved. The germline V gene encodes CDR1 SGHTA and CDR2 FQGNSA. The CDR3 length is 12 residues. V dropped 3 bases and J dropped 4 bases, with 6 bases sitting between them. CDR3 in amino acids: CASSFATETQYF. Here the CDR3 DNA reads TGTGCCAGCAGCTTTGCGACAGAGACCCAGTACTTC.

In this sample, this clonotype turned up many times. The genes are TRBV12-3 or TRBV12-4 and TRBJ2-2; possibly TRBD2 for D (5 bases). V dropped 5 bases and J dropped 6 bases, with 16 bases sitting between them. The CDR3 runs to 15 residues. This CDR3 reads CASSPRGDRPGELFF. CDR3 nucleotides: TGTGCCAGCAGTCCTCGGGGTGATCGGCCCGGGGAGCTGTTTTTT.

This clonotype was observed many times. This chain links TRBV6-2 or TRBV6-3 with TRBJ1-2; the match to TRBD1 covers 7 bases. The CDR3 covers 13 residues. Trimming at V came to 4 bases and at J to 8 bases, leaving 7 bases not matched to a gene. The germline V gene has CDR1 MNHEY and CDR2 SVGEGT. CDR3 residues: CASSSGQVGGYTF. The CDR3 DNA is TGTGCCAGCAGTTCCGGACAGGTGGGCGGCTACACCTTC.

This clonotype appeared many times. V and J are TRBV13 and TRBJ2-2; D possibly corresponds to TRBD1 (8 bases). V lost 6 bases to trimming and J lost 6 bases, with 17 bases between them. From germline, CDR1 is PRHDT and CDR2 FYEKMQ (reference sequence). CDR3 length: 15 residues. The chain's CDR3 is CASSSDRAGAGELFF. CDR3 sequence (DNA): TGTGCCAGCAGTTCGGACAGGGCGGGAGCCGGGGAGCTGTTTTTT.